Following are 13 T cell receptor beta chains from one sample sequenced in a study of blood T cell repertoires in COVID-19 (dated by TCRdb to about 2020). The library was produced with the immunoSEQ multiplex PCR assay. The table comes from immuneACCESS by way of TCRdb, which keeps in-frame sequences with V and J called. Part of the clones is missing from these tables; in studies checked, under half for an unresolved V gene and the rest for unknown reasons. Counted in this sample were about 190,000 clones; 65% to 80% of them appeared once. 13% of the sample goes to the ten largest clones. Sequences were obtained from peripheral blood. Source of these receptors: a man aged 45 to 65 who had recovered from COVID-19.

The CDR3 loop reads CASSSVSGSRWSNEQFF. The CDR3 region has the DNA TGTGCCAGCAGCTCCGTTAGCGGGAGTCGTTGGTCAAATGAGCAGTTCTTC. The gene calls are TRBV7-3 and TRBJ2-1, with TRBD2 matching 9 bases. The CDR3 sequence is 17 residues long. The V segment lost 4 bases and the J segment 7 bases; nucleotides outside the gene matches: 14. CDR1 SGHTA and CDR2 FQGTGA come from the germline V gene.

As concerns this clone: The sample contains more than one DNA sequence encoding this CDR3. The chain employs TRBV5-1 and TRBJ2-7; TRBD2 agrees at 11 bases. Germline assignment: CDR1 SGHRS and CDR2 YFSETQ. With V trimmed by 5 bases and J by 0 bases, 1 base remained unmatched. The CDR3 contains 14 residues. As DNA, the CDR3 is TGCGCCAGCAGTGGGACTAGCGGCTCCTACGAGCAGTACTTC. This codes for CASSGTSGSYEQYF.

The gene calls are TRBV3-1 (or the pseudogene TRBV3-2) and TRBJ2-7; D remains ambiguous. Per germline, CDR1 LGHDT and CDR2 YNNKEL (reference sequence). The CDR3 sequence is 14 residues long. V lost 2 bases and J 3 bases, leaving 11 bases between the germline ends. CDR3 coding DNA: TGTGCCAGCAGCCAAAGTTACAATTTCTACGAGCAGTACTTC. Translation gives CASSQSYNFYEQYF.

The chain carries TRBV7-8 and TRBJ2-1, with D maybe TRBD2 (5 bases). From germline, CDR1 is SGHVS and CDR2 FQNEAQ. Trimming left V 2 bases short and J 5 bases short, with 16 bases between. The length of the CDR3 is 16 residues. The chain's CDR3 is CASSLLPASNDNEQFF. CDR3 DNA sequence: TGTGCCAGCAGCTTATTACCGGCTAGCAATGACAATGAGCAGTTCTTC.

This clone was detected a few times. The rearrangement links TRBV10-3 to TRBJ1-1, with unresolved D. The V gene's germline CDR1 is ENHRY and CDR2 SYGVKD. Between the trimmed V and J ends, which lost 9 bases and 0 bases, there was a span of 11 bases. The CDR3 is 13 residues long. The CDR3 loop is CAIFDIMNTEAFF. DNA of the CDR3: TGTGCCATATTCGACATAATGAACACTGAAGCTTTCTTT.

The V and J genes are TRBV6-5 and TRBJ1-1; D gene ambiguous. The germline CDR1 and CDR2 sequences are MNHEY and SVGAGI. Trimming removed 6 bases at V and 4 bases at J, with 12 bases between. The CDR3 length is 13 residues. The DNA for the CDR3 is TGTGCCAGCAGCCAACGAGGGAGCACTGAAGCTTTCTTT. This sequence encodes CASSQRGSTEAFF.

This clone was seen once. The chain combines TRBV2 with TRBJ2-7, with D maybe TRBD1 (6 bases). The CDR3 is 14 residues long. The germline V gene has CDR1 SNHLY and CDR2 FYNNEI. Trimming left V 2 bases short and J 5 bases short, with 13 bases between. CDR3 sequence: CASSETPGANEQYF. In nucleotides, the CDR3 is TGTGCCAGCAGTGAAACCCCAGGGGCCAACGAGCAGTACTTC.

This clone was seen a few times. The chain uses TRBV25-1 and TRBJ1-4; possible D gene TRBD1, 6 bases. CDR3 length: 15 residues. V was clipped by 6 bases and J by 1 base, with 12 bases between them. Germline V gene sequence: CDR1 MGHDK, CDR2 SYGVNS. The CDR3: CASSLAGVTNEKLFF. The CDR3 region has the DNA TGTGCCAGCAGCCTCGCAGGGGTAACTAATGAAAAACTGTTTTTT.

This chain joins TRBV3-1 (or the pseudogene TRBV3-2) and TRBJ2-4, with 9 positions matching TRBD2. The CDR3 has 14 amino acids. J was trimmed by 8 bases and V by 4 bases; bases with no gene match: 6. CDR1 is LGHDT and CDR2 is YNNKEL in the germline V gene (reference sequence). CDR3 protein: CASSPGLASDIQYF. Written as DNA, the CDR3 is TGTGCCAGCAGCCCGGGACTAGCATCAGACATTCAGTACTTC.

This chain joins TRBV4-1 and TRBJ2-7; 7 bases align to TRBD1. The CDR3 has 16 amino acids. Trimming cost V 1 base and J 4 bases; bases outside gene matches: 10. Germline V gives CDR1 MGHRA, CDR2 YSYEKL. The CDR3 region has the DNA TGCGCCAGCAGCCAAGGATCCGCAGGGGGATTGTACGAGCAGTACTTC. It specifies CASSQGSAGGLYEQYF.

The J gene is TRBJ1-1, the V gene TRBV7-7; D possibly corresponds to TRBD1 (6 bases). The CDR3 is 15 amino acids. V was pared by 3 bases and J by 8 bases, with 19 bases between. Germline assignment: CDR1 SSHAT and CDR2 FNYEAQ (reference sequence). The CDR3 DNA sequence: TGTGCCAGCAGCTTCGACGACAGGAAGAACTTGGAAGCTTTCTTT. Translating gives CASSFDDRKNLEAFF.

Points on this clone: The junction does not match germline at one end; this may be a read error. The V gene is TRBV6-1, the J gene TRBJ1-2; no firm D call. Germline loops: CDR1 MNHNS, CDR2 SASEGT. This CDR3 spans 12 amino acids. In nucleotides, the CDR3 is TGTGCCAGCAGTGAAAGGCGGGCTTGGGCGAAATTC. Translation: CASSERRAWAKF.

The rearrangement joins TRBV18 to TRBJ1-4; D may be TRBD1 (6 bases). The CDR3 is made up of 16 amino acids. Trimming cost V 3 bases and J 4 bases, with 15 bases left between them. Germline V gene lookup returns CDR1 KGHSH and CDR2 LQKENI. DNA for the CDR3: TGTGCCAGCTCACCTCTAAGGGACACGGGTAATGAAAAACTGTTTTTT. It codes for CASSPLRDTGNEKLFF.